This TCR beta chain is drawn from a study of T-cell memory formation after mild COVID-19 (TCRdb year 2021). About the full investigation: Most TCR sequence clusters were specific to one of the two donors. In a couple of donors, T-cell clones that expanded and contracted after mild COVID-19 were followed by sequencing TCRalpha and TCRbeta repertoires longitudinally. The cohort was made up of two young adult volunteers, one female and one male, who were previously healthy.

PBMCs were isolated by Ficoll-Paque density gradient centrifugation. This clonotype has more than one count but fewer than ten. The antigen it binds to is not known. No base quality values were provided; no much bigger clone lies one nucleotide off. A distance of 18 bases separates the germline ends of V and J, which lose 5 bases and 2 bases respectively. The CDR3, cysteine through phenylalanine, is 16 amino acids long. The CDR3 DNA has 48 bases and is translated from base 1. Sequences LGHNA (CDR1) and YSLEER (CDR2) are obtained from the germline V gene. General study outcomes and caveats: The detection of some responding clones in pre-infection memory suggests that pre-existing cross-reactive memory T cells joined the SARS-CoV-2 response. Clones that contracted from day 15 to 85 showed balanced CD4/CD8 phenotypes, whereas a second wave of clones that expanded from day 15 to 37 leaned towards CD4+. The study covered only a couple of mild cases, and larger cohorts including severe cases with pre-infection samples were considered necessary. Contracting CD4+ clones turned up mainly in the CM and EM memory subsets, whereas EMRA was where CD8+ clones were enriched. Whether the second-wave clones peaking on day 37 were SARS-CoV-2 specific was not confirmed.

The sequencing machine was an Illumina NovaSeq 6000. TCRalpha and TCRbeta cDNA libraries were constructed by 5'RACE with constant-segment primers, with sample barcodes and unique molecular identifiers being introduced. Trizol reagent was used to extract RNA from every sample. The libraries were amplified in two PCR steps, and the second step added a second sample barcode and Illumina TruSeq adapters. The libraries were sequenced on an Illumina NovaSeq using 2 x 150 bp paired-end reads. Processing in the source paper ran as follows. Demultiplexing of reads and collapsing into UMI-guided consensus sequences were performed with migec v1.2.7. Using mixcr v2.1.11, the UMI consensuses were aligned to TRA and TRB V and J templates and assembled into clonotypes. Clonotypes were classified as expanded or contracted when called significant by both edgeR and NoisET, with noise models trained on biological replicates. edgeR calls used a false discovery rate-adjusted p below 0.01 and a log2 fold-change threshold of 1. As an exploratory analysis of dynamics, PCA with hierarchical clustering was applied to max-normalized trajectories of the 1000 most abundant clonotypes. Separately sequenced CD4+ and CD8+ repertoires were used to assign a CD4 or CD8 phenotype to each responding clone. TCRdb trimmed the raw reads at Q25, called clones with MiXCR and kept productive beta chains. Rows merge per CDR3 protein into single entries with the most common DNA and genes. These V and J calls originate from TCRdb's pipeline instead of the authors' own analysis. In all, the sample holds under 300,000 distinct CDR3 sequences, and approximately 7.6% of those were seen once. The ten most abundant clones make up around a fifth of the sample.

Sequenced: PBMCs or a T cell subset sorted from them (not recorded which). This TCR derives from a young man who had mild COVID-19 (a few samples of this study predate the infection). The sample titles of this study are shuffled in the database, so cell type and time point are left out; the donor was told from shared clones. The V and J genes are TRBV4-3 and TRBJ1-1; the D gene is perhaps TRBD1, from 5 matching bases. The DNA sequence reads TGCGCCAGCAGCAAGCTCGGGGGTACACCAAACACTGAAGCTTTCTTT. This yields the protein CASSKLGGTPNTEAFF.